These 8 T cell receptor beta chains originate from one sample sequenced in a study of blood T cells in healthy people across ages. Sample-barcoded 5' priming and a J-beta primer mix drove a second PCR of roughly 7 to 11 cycles. From the 5' RACE reads, TCRdb called clonotypes with MiXCR, one entry per CDR3 protein. The sample carries about 510,000 distinct CDR3 sequences, about 25% recorded once. These data were also reused for a study on T cells of mothers and their children.

Sequenced input: blood. Source of these receptors: a boy between 2 and 15 years old in good health.

This clonotype was seen more than once but under ten times. V usage is TRBV20-1 and J usage is TRBJ2-5, with no clear D. The J call could be wrong; TRBJ2-1 is a better fit for the DNA end. The CDR3 sequence is 13 residues long. The germline gives CDR1 DFQATT, CDR2 SNEGSKA (reference sequence). DNA for the CDR3: TGCAGTGCTAGAGAACTCGACTACAATGAGCAGTTCTTC. Translating it yields CSARELDYNEQFF.

This clonotype was counted only a few times. The V and J genes are TRBV7-7 and TRBJ2-7; 7 nucleotides agree with TRBD2. The DNA end favors TRBJ2-5, so the J call may be wrong. Per germline, CDR1 SSHAT and CDR2 FNYEAQ (reference sequence). The CDR3 has 13 residues. The CDR3 DNA follows: TGTGCCAGCCGGCAAATAGCGGGAGAGACCCAGTACTTC. Protein: CASRQIAGETQYF.

V is TRBV11-2 and J is TRBJ1-4, with D possibly being TRBD1 (6 bases). Trimming stripped 5 bases from V and 8 bases from J, with 15 bases between. Germline CDR1 SGHAT, CDR2 FQNNGV. This CDR3 is 14 amino acids long. The CDR3 nucleotides read TGTGCCAGCAGCCTAGGGGCGGGGGCGGAAAAACTGTTTTTT. This gives the protein CASSLGAGAEKLFF.

V usage is TRBV29-1 and J usage is TRBJ2-4; no definite D call. The CDR3 totals 14 residues. CDR1 and CDR2 from the germline V gene are SQVTM and ANQGSEA. V lost 7 bases and J lost 1, with 14 bases in between. CDR3 bases: TGCAGCGCATCTCCGGAGATGGCCAAAAACATTCAGTACTTC. It translates to CSASPEMAKNIQYF.

This clonotype was observed a few times. This chain links TRBV29-1 with TRBJ2-7; D gene uncertain. Trimming left V 0 bases short and J 6 bases short, with 9 bases between. Germline CDR1 is SQVTM and CDR2 is ANQGSEA. The CDR3 is made up of 12 amino acids. The CDR3 reads CSVEEDRSEQYF. The CDR3 DNA is TGCAGCGTTGAAGAGGATCGGTCCGAGCAGTACTTC.

This chain uses TRBV6-6 with TRBJ1-2; TRBD1 might be the D (5 bases). V was cut by 6 bases and J by 7 bases, with 18 bases left in between. Germline CDR1 is MNHNY and CDR2 is SVGAGI (reference sequence). The CDR3 is made up of 14 amino acids. The CDR3 reads CASSYDGTAGGYTF. The CDR3 DNA follows: TGTGCCAGCAGCTACGACGGGACGGCCGGTGGCTACACCTTC.

This clonotype was seen only a few times. The rearrangement links TRBV7-2 to TRBJ2-5, with no clear D. The end of the DNA aligns better with TRBJ2-1, so the J call may be wrong. Per germline, CDR1 SGHTA and CDR2 FQGNSA. The CDR3 sequence is 15 residues long. CDR3 sequence: CASSLSRSGLNEQFF. As DNA, the CDR3 is TGTGCCAGCAGCTTATCCCGATCGGGCCTCAATGAGCAGTTCTTC.

This clonotype was picked up a small number of times. The gene calls are TRBV15 and TRBJ2-3; D is unclear. Germline V gene data show CDR1 as LNHNV and CDR2 as YYDKDF (reference sequence). V lost 0 bases, J lost 5 bases, and 6 bases lay in between. The CDR3 has 13 residues. CDR3 amino acids: CATSRDTGDTQYF. The CDR3 bases are TGTGCCACCAGCAGAGATACGGGAGATACGCAGTATTTT.